Below, 25 T cell receptor beta chains from the same sample are listed, as sequenced in a study of blood T cell repertoires in COVID-19. TCRdb keeps only in-frame clones here, not all; method: immunoSEQ multiplex PCR. The data show approximately 250,000 clones, with around 89% seen just once and around 2.5% held by the top ten. Sequencing used PBMCs or T cells enriched from blood (not recorded which). All receptors come from a middle-aged woman with acute COVID-19.

This rearrangement joins TRBV5-1 to TRBJ1-3; D is perhaps TRBD1 (5 bases). Trimming took 1 base from V and 4 from J, leaving 15 bases between them. Germline values: CDR1 SGHRS, CDR2 YFSETQ. The CDR3 covers 16 residues. Here the CDR3 DNA reads TGCGCCAGCAGCTTGAACATCGGGACTCACGGAAACACCATATATTTT. Its translation: CASSLNIGTHGNTIYF. Full variable domain (remainder filled in from reference TRBV5-1 and TRBJ1-3): KAGVTQTPRYLIKTRGQQVTLSCSPISGHRSVSWYQQTPGQGLQFLFEYFSETQRNKGNFPGRFSGRQFSNSRSEMNVSTLELGDSALYLCASSLNIGTHGNTIYFGEGSWLTVV.

The gene calls are TRBV7-2 and TRBJ2-5, with a tentative D call TRBD1 (6 bases). Deletions cut 4 bases from V and 5 bases from J, with 11 bases between. Germline V gene lookup returns CDR1 SGHTA and CDR2 FQGNSA. The CDR3 sequence is 13 residues long. The CDR3 coding sequence is TGTGCCAGCAGCTCTGGACAGACGGAGACCCAGTACTTC. Its translation is CASSSGQTETQYF.

The gene calls are TRBV2 and TRBJ1-3; the D gene is possibly TRBD1 (5 bases). CDR1 is SNHLY and CDR2 is FYNNEI in the germline V gene. Trimming shortened V by 5 bases and J by 0 bases, and 8 bases separated the two germline ends. There are 14 residues in the CDR3. The CDR3 loop is CASSPRVSGNTIYF. The CDR3 bases are TGTGCCAGCAGTCCCAGGGTCTCTGGAAACACCATATATTTT. The full variable domain, in which reference TRBV2 and TRBJ1-3 provide the parts outside the CDR3, is EPEVTQTPSHQVTQMGQEVILRCVPISNHLYFYWYRQILGQKVEFLVSFYNNEISEKSEIFDDQFSVERPDGSNFTLKIRSTKLEDSAMYFCASSPRVSGNTIYFGEGSWLTVV.

This chain uses TRBV5-1 with TRBJ1-1; D gene uncertain. The germline V and J ends were trimmed by 4 bases and 0 bases, with 10 bases remaining between them. This CDR3 region has 14 residues. From germline, CDR1 is SGHRS and CDR2 YFSETQ. This chain's CDR3 is CASSSTAMNTEAFF. The CDR3 DNA sequence: TGCGCCAGCAGCAGCACAGCAATGAACACTGAAGCTTTCTTT.

The chain is built from TRBV19 and TRBJ1-5, with D possibly TRBD1 on 6 matching bases. The V and J ends lost 6 bases and 4 bases respectively, with 13 bases between them. The CDR3 consists of 14 residues. The germline V gene encodes CDR1 LNHDA and CDR2 SQIVND (reference sequence). For the CDR3, the DNA is TGTGCCAGTAGCCAAGGACAGCTGAATCAGCCCCAGCATTTT. Its protein is CASSQGQLNQPQHF.

J is TRBJ1-2 and V is TRBV6-4; D may be TRBD1 (5 bases). V lost 0 bases and J 7 bases, leaving 12 bases between the germline ends. The CDR3 spans 14 residues. In germline, CDR1 is MRHNA, CDR2 SNTAGT. The CDR3: CASSDSAGLRGYTF. CDR3 nucleotide sequence: TGTGCCAGCAGTGACTCCGCAGGGCTGCGTGGCTACACCTTC.

The chain uses TRBV10-3 and TRBJ2-1; 12 bases agree with TRBD2. The CDR3 runs to 16 residues. J was trimmed by 6 bases and V by 0 bases; bases with no gene match: 3. The germline gives CDR1 ENHRY, CDR2 SYGVKD. The CDR3 region has the DNA TGTGCCATCAGTGAGTCGCCTAGCGGGAGGGCCAATGAGCAGTTCTTC. Its translation is CAISESPSGRANEQFF.

The J gene is TRBJ1-1, the V gene TRBV4-3, with 9 nucleotides matching TRBD1. With 1 base clipped from V and 6 bases from J, the junction kept 9 bases outside the gene matches. This CDR3 comprises 16 residues. CDR1 is LGHNA, CDR2 YSLEER, per germline. The CDR3 DNA reads as TGCGCCAGCAGCCAAGGTACAGGGGGCAGATGGGCTGAAGCTTTCTTT. It yields the protein CASSQGTGGRWAEAFF.

The chain combines TRBV5-6 with TRBJ2-5; D may be TRBD2 (5 bases). The V end was cut by 4 bases, the J end by 5 bases, with 9 bases between. The CDR3 has 12 amino acids. CDR1 SGHDT and CDR2 YYEEEE come from the germline V gene. As DNA, the CDR3 is TGTGCCAGCAGCCGGGGAGTTGAGACCCAGTACTTC. Its translation is CASSRGVETQYF.

This clone was seen once. The V call is TRBV6-5, the J call TRBJ1-2; 8 nucleotides line up with TRBD1. This CDR3 region has 12 residues. CDR1 MNHEY and CDR2 SVGAGI come from the germline V gene. The J segment lost 4 bases and the V segment lost 10 bases, leaving 5 bases of the junction unmatched. CDR3 in amino acids: CAIGTGLYGYTF. The CDR3, as DNA: TGTGCCATTGGGACAGGCCTCTATGGCTACACCTTC.

V usage is TRBV24-1 and J usage is TRBJ2-3, with D tentatively TRBD2 (5 bases). CDR1 KGHDR and CDR2 SFDVKD come from the germline V gene. V was trimmed by 3 bases and J by 2 bases, leaving 14 bases between them. This CDR3 has 16 amino acids. The CDR3: CATSDIRRGITDTQYF. The CDR3 nucleotides are TGTGCCACCAGTGATATCCGACGGGGAATCACAGATACGCAGTATTTT.

The chain links TRBV11-3 to TRBJ2-7; D unresolved. Germline V gives CDR1 SGHNT, CDR2 YENEEA. The length of the CDR3 is 15 residues. V was cut by 1 base and J by 0 bases, with 10 bases left in between. The CDR3 DNA is TGTGCCAGCAGCTTAGTAAGAGGATCCTCCTACGAGCAGTACGTC. It encodes CASSLVRGSSYEQYV.

The chain has TRBV20-1 and TRBJ2-2; D may be TRBD2 (6 bases). The CDR3 is made up of 14 amino acids. Germline CDR1 is DFQATT and CDR2 is SNEGSKA (reference sequence). V lost 3 bases and J lost 4, with 12 bases in between. Here the CDR3 reads CSASRLASTGELFF. In DNA form, the CDR3 reads TGCAGTGCTAGTAGGCTAGCGAGCACCGGGGAGCTGTTTTTT.

The gene calls are TRBV6-4 and TRBJ2-1; D is unclear. The ends were cut back, 4 bases at V and 9 bases at J, with 19 bases in the middle. This CDR3 has 15 amino acids. Per germline, CDR1 MRHNA and CDR2 SNTAGT. The CDR3 here is CASSAEASSFVEQFF. CDR3 nucleotide sequence: TGTGCCAGCAGTGCAGAGGCTAGTTCGTTCGTTGAGCAGTTCTTC.

J is TRBJ1-2 and V is TRBV2; 9 nucleotides match TRBD1. Germline values: CDR1 SNHLY, CDR2 FYNNEI. This CDR3 spans 16 amino acids. The V gene end was trimmed by 6 bases and the J gene end by 4 bases; junction bases not matched to a gene: 12. The CDR3 sequence: CASSANALTGGYGYTF. CDR3 coding DNA: TGTGCCAGCAGCGCCAACGCCCTGACAGGGGGCTATGGCTACACCTTC. Filled out from reference TRBV2 and TRBJ1-2, the complete variable domain reads EPEVTQTPSHQVTQMGQEVILRCVPISNHLYFYWYRQILGQKVEFLVSFYNNEISEKSEIFDDQFSVERPDGSNFTLKIRSTKLEDSAMYFCASSANALTGGYGYTFGSGTRLTVV.

The CDR3 sequence is CAWREGHPGELFF. CDR3 nucleotide sequence: TGTGCCTGGAGAGAGGGACACCCCGGGGAGCTGTTTTTT. This rearrangement joins TRBV30 to TRBJ2-2, with D possibly TRBD1 on 6 matching bases. Trimming stripped 3 bases from V and 6 bases from J, with 11 bases between. Germline V gene sequence: CDR1 GTSNPN, CDR2 SVGIG (reference sequence). The CDR3 totals 13 residues.

This clone was counted a few times. V usage is TRBV19 and J usage is TRBJ2-7; TRBD2 aligns across 7 bases. Germline V CDR1 and CDR2: LNHDA, SQIVND (reference sequence). The CDR3 totals 16 residues. V trimming: 6 bases; J trimming: 0 bases; junction bases outside the gene matches: 11. The CDR3 loop is CASSPGTSEGSYEQYF. DNA of the CDR3: TGTGCCAGTAGCCCAGGAACTAGCGAGGGCTCCTACGAGCAGTACTTC. Drawing the rest from reference TRBV19 and TRBJ2-7, the complete variable domain is DGGITQSPKYLFRKEGQNVTLSCEQNLNHDAMYWYRQDPGQGLRLIYYSQIVNDFQKGDIAEGYSVSREKKESFPLTVTSAQKNPTAFYLCASSPGTSEGSYEQYFGPGTRLTVT.

The gene calls are TRBV1 and TRBJ2-7; the D call TRBD1 from the table was never checked on the DNA. TRBV1 is assigned pseudogene status. The CDR3 extends over 19 amino acids. As DNA, the CDR3 is TGCACCAGCAGCCAAGATAGGGCGACAGGGGGCTACATGGGCTACGAGCAGTACGTC. This codes for CTSSQDRATGGYMGYEQYV.

The chain is built from TRBV5-1 and TRBJ1-2; a possible D gene is TRBD1 (6 bases). CDR3 length: 15 amino acids. CDR1 is SGHRS, CDR2 YFSETQ, per germline. The V end lost 4 bases, the J end lost 4 bases, and 17 bases lay between the germline ends. The chain's CDR3 is CASSVRADSPYGYTF. The CDR3, as DNA: TGCGCCAGCAGCGTAAGGGCGGACAGCCCCTATGGCTACACCTTC.

The chain employs TRBV27 and TRBJ2-1; TRBD2 matches at 16 bases. The germline gives CDR1 MNHEY, CDR2 SMNVEV (reference sequence). After removal of 5 bases from V and 8 bases from J, the junction contained 9 bases not matched to a gene. The CDR3 loop spans 17 amino acids. The CDR3: CASSRKGTSGRDDEQFF. CDR3 sequence (DNA): TGTGCCAGCAGTAGGAAGGGGACTAGCGGGAGGGATGATGAGCAGTTCTTC.

This chain connects TRBV6-5 to TRBJ2-7, with TRBD2 identical over 8 bases. CDR3 length equals 15 residues. Looked up from germline, CDR1 is MNHEY and CDR2 is SVGAGI. J lost 3 bases, V lost 0 bases, and 4 bases had no gene match. CDR3 DNA sequence: TGTGCCAGCAGTTACTCGGCGACTAGCGACTACGAGCAGTACTTC. Translation gives CASSYSATSDYEQYF.

The chain joins TRBV6-4 to TRBJ2-1; the match to TRBD2 covers 11 bases. J gave up 6 bases and V 5 bases, and 3 bases lay outside the gene matches. Looked up from germline, CDR1 is MRHNA and CDR2 is SNTAGT. The CDR3 spans 14 residues. The CDR3: CASSPGTSGNEQFF. CDR3 in DNA: TGTGCCAGCAGTCCCGGGACTAGCGGCAATGAGCAGTTCTTC.

The rearrangement joins TRBV18 to TRBJ2-3, with D perhaps matching TRBD1 (5 bases). This CDR3 spans 14 amino acids. Trimming removed 1 base from V and 5 bases from J, with 10 bases in between. CDR1 KGHSH and CDR2 LQKENI come from the germline V gene. CDR3 protein: CASSPLQTEDTQYF. The CDR3 DNA follows: TGTGCCAGCTCACCACTCCAGACAGAAGATACGCAGTATTTT.

This clone was detected only once. The genes are TRBV2 and TRBJ2-1; 8 nucleotides match TRBD1. This CDR3 contains 11 residues. The junction had 5 bases not matched to a gene; V was cut back by 6 bases and J by 13 bases. Germline CDR1 SNHLY, CDR2 FYNNEI. The DNA for the CDR3 is TGTGCCAGCAGAGATCAGGGGGCACAGTTCTTC. Its protein is CASRDQGAQFF.

The rearrangement links TRBV5-6 to TRBJ1-2; 9 positions agree with TRBD1. The ends lost 6 bases at V and 5 bases at J; junction bases unmatched: 8. CDR1 and CDR2 (germline): SGHDT, YYEEEE. CDR3 length: 14 residues. In DNA form, the CDR3 reads TGTGCCAGCATCGAACAGGGGGCTTCGTATGGCTACACCTTC. Its translation is CASIEQGASYGYTF.